Each of the 12 T cell receptor beta chains below was sequenced from the same sample in a study of a mutant IDH1 vaccine in newly diagnosed glioma. For these receptors, no antigen is known. Time point of the sample: week 35, safety follow-up. Vaccination comprised doses that each held 300 ug of mutant IDH1 20-mer peptide, plus topical imiquimod. Sequencing used immunoSEQ multiplex PCR; TCRdb keeps in-frame clones, though not all of them. Of around 70,000 clones in the sample, roughly 84% are singletons; the top ten hold approximately 12%. The sequences come from PBMCs, collected from a glioma patient whose treatment included an IDH1 peptide vaccine. These TCRs come from a man aged 18 to 29 with glioma.

This clone was counted once. This rearrangement joins TRBV19 to TRBJ2-6, with no clear D. With 5 bases removed from V and 11 bases from J, the gap between germline ends came to 25 bases. From germline, CDR1 is LNHDA and CDR2 SQIVND (reference sequence). The CDR3 is 17 residues long. Here the CDR3 reads CASSPLWGSFIPYVLTF. In nucleotides, the CDR3 is TGTGCCAGTAGTCCCCTATGGGGTTCCTTCATCCCCTACGTCCTGACTTTC.

The chain uses TRBV5-1 and TRBJ1-3, with TRBD1 identical over 7 bases. This CDR3 contains 15 residues. V was clipped by 4 bases and J by 1 base; unmatched bases: 5. Germline V gives CDR1 SGHRS, CDR2 YFSETQ. The CDR3: CASSLDRASGNTIYF. The CDR3 bases are TGCGCCAGCAGCCTCGACAGGGCATCTGGAAACACCATATATTTT.

This clone appeared once. The gene calls are TRBV29-1 and TRBJ2-1; D not certain. The CDR3 has 11 amino acids. V lost 4 bases to trimming and J lost 6 bases, with 7 bases between them. Germline loops: CDR1 SQVTM, CDR2 ANQGSEA. The CDR3 sequence is CSVAKGNEQFF. The CDR3 coding sequence is TGCAGCGTTGCAAAGGGCAATGAGCAGTTCTTC.

The chain is built from TRBV4-1 and TRBJ2-2; 7 bases map to TRBD1. V lost 0 bases and J lost 4; bases outside the gene matches: 11. Germline V lookup: CDR1 MGHRA, CDR2 YSYEKL. This CDR3 spans 18 amino acids. CDR3 region: CASSQDAPDRAGTGELFF. Here the CDR3 DNA reads TGCGCCAGCAGCCAAGATGCCCCAGACAGGGCGGGCACCGGGGAGCTGTTTTTT.

The chain is built from TRBV6-4 and TRBJ2-1, with TRBD2 matching over 14 bases. Per germline, CDR1 MRHNA and CDR2 SNTAGT. This CDR3 is 17 amino acids long. With 5 bases clipped from V and 7 bases from J, the junction kept 10 bases outside the gene matches. CDR3 sequence (DNA): TGTGCCAGCAGTTTTAACAGACTAGCGGGAGGGAGGAATGAGCAGTTCTTC. Its protein is CASSFNRLAGGRNEQFF.

The rearrangement links TRBV7-9 to TRBJ2-3, with TRBD2 as a possible D gene (7 bases). V lost 5 bases to trimming and J lost 1 base, with 10 bases between them. CDR1 is SEHNR and CDR2 is FQNEAQ in the germline V gene (reference sequence). The CDR3 totals 14 residues. CDR3 region: CASSLGGRTDTQYF. The CDR3 bases are TGTGCCAGCAGCCTGGGGGGGCGCACAGATACGCAGTATTTT.

This chain joins TRBV6-5 and TRBJ2-7; 8 bases map to TRBD2. Germline V gene data show CDR1 as MNHEY and CDR2 as SVGAGI. The CDR3 is 15 residues long. The ends lost 4 bases at V and 3 bases at J; junction bases unmatched: 8. CDR3 region: CASSSPLAGFYEQYF. DNA of the CDR3: TGTGCCAGCAGTTCCCCCCTAGCGGGTTTCTACGAGCAGTACTTC.

The chain links TRBV5-1 to TRBJ2-3; D is undetermined. The CDR3 is made up of 13 amino acids. V shed 0 bases and J shed 6 bases, with 8 bases lying between them. CDR1 is SGHRS, CDR2 YFSETQ, per germline. The CDR3 reads CASSLVSHDTQYF. CDR3 in DNA: TGCGCCAGCAGCTTGGTTAGCCATGATACGCAGTATTTT.

The chain has TRBV7-2 and TRBJ1-1; no clear D gene. The CDR3 sequence is 13 residues long. Germline CDR1 and CDR2: SGHTA and FQGNSA. Between the trimmed V and J ends, which lost 1 base and 6 bases, there was a span of 9 bases. CDR3 residues: CASSLVSGAEAFF. The DNA of the CDR3 is TGTGCCAGCAGCTTAGTGTCTGGGGCTGAAGCTTTCTTT.

V gene TRBV11-2 combines with J gene TRBJ2-1; the D is unclear. V was pared by 0 bases and J by 0 bases, with 9 bases between. The CDR3 is 16 residues long. Germline values: CDR1 SGHAT, CDR2 FQNNGV. In DNA form, the CDR3 reads TGTGCCAGCAGCTTAGACTCGGTCCCCTCCTACAATGAGCAGTTCTTC. Its translation: CASSLDSVPSYNEQFF.

Here the CDR3 reads CASSPGTSGRVETQYF. The DNA for the CDR3 is TGTGCCAGCAGCCCCGGGACTAGCGGGAGGGTAGAGACCCAGTACTTC. The gene calls are TRBV5-5 and TRBJ2-5, with 16 nucleotides matching TRBD2. CDR1 and CDR2 from the germline V gene are SGHKS and YYEKEE (reference sequence). With 4 bases clipped from V and 4 bases from J, the junction kept 4 bases outside the gene matches. The CDR3 has 16 residues.

This chain links TRBV6-5 with TRBJ2-1; D remains unclear. V gave up 7 bases and J gave up 5 bases, with 15 bases separating them. The V gene's germline CDR1 is MNHEY and CDR2 SVGAGI. The CDR3 is made up of 14 amino acids. CDR3 sequence reads: CASMIYQLHNEQFF. For the CDR3, the DNA is TGTGCCAGCATGATCTATCAGCTACACAATGAGCAGTTCTTC.